This TCR beta chain was captured by sequencing in a study of regulatory T cells in long-lasting Graves disease. At least ten counts were recorded for this clonotype. Germline CDR1 reads DFQATT; CDR2 reads SNEGSKA (reference sequence). The CDR3 has 13 amino acids. Time point described: newly diagnosed GD, antithyroid drugs for less than 3 months. The TCR library was prepared using RNA isolated from PBMCs. Arm-PCR of CDR3 regions and iRepertoire HTBI primers were used to build TCR beta libraries. TCRdb recomputed calls from the multiplex PCR reads with MiXCR, one row per CDR3 protein. Among roughly 380,000 distinct CDR3 sequences listed, 16% were seen once. The same data also contributed to another study, on T cells in Graves' hyperthyroidism and ophthalmopathy. That paper adds: A first-round RT-PCR of the TCR CDR3 used the HTBI primer set. Blood also showed most of the thyroid clonotypes that were expanded above 0.001. Ophthalmopathy stood apart from stable hyperthyroidism in a 13 V-J model.

The sample in question was peripheral blood mononuclear cells (PBMCs), obtained at new diagnosis, from a patient treated with antithyroid drugs. J is TRBJ2-3 and V is TRBV20-1, with D possibly called TRBD1 or TRBD2 (6 bases each). The receptor's source is a man aged 40-49 years with Graves disease. The CDR3 DNA reads as TGCTGTGGAGAGGGGGAGGTTACAGATACGCAGTATTTT. It translates to CCGEGEVTDTQYF.